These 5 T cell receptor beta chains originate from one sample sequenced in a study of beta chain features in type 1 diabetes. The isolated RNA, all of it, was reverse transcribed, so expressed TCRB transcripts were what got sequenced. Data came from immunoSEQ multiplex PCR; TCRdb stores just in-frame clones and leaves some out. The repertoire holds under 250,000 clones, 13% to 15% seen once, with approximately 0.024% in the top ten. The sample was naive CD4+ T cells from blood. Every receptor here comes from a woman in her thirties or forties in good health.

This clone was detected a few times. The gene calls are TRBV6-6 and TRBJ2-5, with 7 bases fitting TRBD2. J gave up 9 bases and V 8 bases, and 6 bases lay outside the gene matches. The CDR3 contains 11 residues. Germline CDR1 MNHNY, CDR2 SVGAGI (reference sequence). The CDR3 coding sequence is TGTGCCAGCCTACTGGGGGGGGCCCAGTACTTC. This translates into CASLLGGAQYF.

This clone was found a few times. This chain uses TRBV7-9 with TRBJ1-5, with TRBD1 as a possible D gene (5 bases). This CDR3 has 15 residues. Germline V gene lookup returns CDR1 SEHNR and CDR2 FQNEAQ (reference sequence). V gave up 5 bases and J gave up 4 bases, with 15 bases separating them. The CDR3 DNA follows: TGTGCCAGCAGCACCGGTCAGGGAAGGAATCAGCCCCAGCATTTT. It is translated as CASSTGQGRNQPQHF.

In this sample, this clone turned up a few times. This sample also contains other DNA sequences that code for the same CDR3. CDR3 sequence reads: CASSLDRDYGYTF. The CDR3 DNA sequence: TGCGCCAGCAGCTTGGACAGAGACTATGGCTACACCTTC. The J gene is TRBJ1-2, the V gene TRBV5-1; no reliable D call. Germline CDR1 SGHRS, CDR2 YFSETQ. Trimming removed 0 bases at V and 3 bases at J, with 6 bases between. CDR3 length: 13 residues. Full variable domain (outside the CDR3, taken from reference TRBV5-1 and TRBJ1-2): KAGVTQTPRYLIKTRGQQVTLSCSPISGHRSVSWYQQTPGQGLQFLFEYFSETQRNKGNFPGRFSGRQFSNSRSEMNVSTLELGDSALYLCASSLDRDYGYTFGSGTRLTVV.

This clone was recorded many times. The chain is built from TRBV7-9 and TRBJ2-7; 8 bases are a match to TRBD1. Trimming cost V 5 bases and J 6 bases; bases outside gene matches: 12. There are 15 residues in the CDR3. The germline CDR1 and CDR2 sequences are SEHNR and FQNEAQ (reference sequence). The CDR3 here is CASSPPRTGKAEQYF. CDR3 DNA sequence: TGTGCCAGCAGCCCACCCCGGACAGGGAAGGCCGAGCAGTACTTC.

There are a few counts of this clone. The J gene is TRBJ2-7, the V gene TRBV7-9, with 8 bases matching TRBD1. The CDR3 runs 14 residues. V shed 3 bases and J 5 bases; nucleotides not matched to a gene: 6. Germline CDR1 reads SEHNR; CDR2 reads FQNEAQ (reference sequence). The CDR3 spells CASSFPQGANEQYF. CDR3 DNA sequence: TGTGCCAGCAGCTTCCCTCAGGGGGCGAACGAGCAGTACTTC.